What follows is one TCR beta chain and its context. The record originates from a study of blood T cells in healthy people across ages. A second about 6 to 11 cycle PCR used barcoded and J-beta primers. With 12 random nucleotides, a template-switch adaptor tagged each individual cDNA molecule. TCRdb called the 5' RACE reads again in MiXCR, with one record for every CDR3 protein. In the table there are fewer than 800,000 distinct CDR3 sequences, approximately 49% of which are singletons. V lost 7 bases to trimming and J lost 8 bases, with 18 bases between them. The CDR3 is 14 amino acids. Germline V lookup: CDR1 SEHNR, CDR2 FQNEAQ (reference sequence).

The chain employs TRBV7-9 and TRBJ2-1; weak D call: TRBD1 (6 bases). The receptor was isolated from a woman aged 60 to 75 in good health. Sequenced sample: blood. CDR3 in DNA: TGTGCCAGCAACCCCCCAGGGGATGTTGATGAGCAGTTCTTC. This sequence encodes CASNPPGDVDEQFF.